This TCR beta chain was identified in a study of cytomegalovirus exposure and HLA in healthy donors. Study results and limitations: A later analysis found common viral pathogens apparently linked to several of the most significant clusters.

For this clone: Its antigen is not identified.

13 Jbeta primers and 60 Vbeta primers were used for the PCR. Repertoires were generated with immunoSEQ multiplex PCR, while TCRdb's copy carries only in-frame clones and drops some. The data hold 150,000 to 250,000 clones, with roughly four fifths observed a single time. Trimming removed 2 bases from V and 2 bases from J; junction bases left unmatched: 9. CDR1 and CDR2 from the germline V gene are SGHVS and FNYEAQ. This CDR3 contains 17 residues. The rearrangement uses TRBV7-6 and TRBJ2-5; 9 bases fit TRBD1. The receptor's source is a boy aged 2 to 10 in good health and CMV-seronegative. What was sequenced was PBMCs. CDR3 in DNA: TGTGCCAGCAGCTTAAGTATGACAGGGGGTGGACAAGAGACCCAGTACTTC. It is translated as CASSLSMTGGGQETQYF.